Presented here are 8 T cell receptor beta chains from one specimen sequenced in a study of cytomegalovirus exposure and HLA in healthy donors. PCR used 60 Vbeta primers and 13 Jbeta primers. Using immunoSEQ multiplex PCR, the repertoire was profiled, and TCRdb retains in-frame clones only, with some absent. The clone table shows 95,000 to 150,000 clones, with the ten largest holding about 2.7%. Sequencing input: PBMCs. Every receptor here comes from a young man in good health and CMV-seronegative.

V and J are TRBV27 and TRBJ2-2, with TRBD1 matching over 8 bases. The CDR3 runs to 13 residues. The junction had 3 bases not matched to a gene; V was cut back by 6 bases and J by 6 bases. In germline, CDR1 is MNHEY, CDR2 SMNVEV (reference sequence). The DNA for the CDR3 is TGTGCCAGCAGCCCGGACAGGGCCGGGGAGCTGTTTTTT. Its translation: CASSPDRAGELFF.

The V gene is TRBV29-1, the J gene TRBJ1-2; D gene unclear. Germline V gives CDR1 SQVTM, CDR2 ANQGSEA. Trimming removed 5 bases from V and 4 bases from J, with 17 bases in between. This CDR3 spans 14 amino acids. This CDR3 reads CSVTPQRESYGYTF. CDR3 nucleotides: TGCAGCGTTACTCCCCAAAGGGAGAGCTATGGCTACACCTTC. Full variable domain (missing parts from reference TRBV29-1 and TRBJ1-2): SAVISQKPSRDICQRGTSLTIQCQVDSQVTMMFWYRQQPGQSLTLIATANQGSEATYESGFVIDKFPISRPNLTFSTLTVSNMSPEDSSIYLCSVTPQRESYGYTFGSGTRLTVV.

This sequence joins TRBV6-1 and TRBJ1-1; 9 bases are shared with TRBD1. CDR3 length: 14 amino acids. Germline CDR1 MNHNS, CDR2 SASEGT. V gave up 6 bases and J gave up 1 base; unmatched junction bases: 3. DNA for the CDR3: TGTGCCAGCAGGGGGGGACAGGGGAACACTGAAGCTTTCTTT. Protein: CASRGGQGNTEAFF.

The chain uses TRBV30 and TRBJ2-7; D unclear. The CDR3 loop spans 16 amino acids. Germline V gene lookup returns CDR1 GTSNPN and CDR2 SVGIG (reference sequence). Trimming cost V 7 bases and J 1 base, with 23 bases left between them. CDR3 sequence reads: CASIPSQANFSYEQYF. The CDR3 nucleotides are TGTGCCTCTATACCTTCGCAGGCGAATTTTTCCTACGAGCAGTACTTC. The full variable domain, rest sourced from reference TRBV30 and TRBJ2-7, is SQTIHQWPATLVQPVGSPLSLECTVEGTSNPNLYWYRQAAGRGLQLLFYSVGIGQISSEVPQNLSASRPQDRQFILSSKKLLLSDSGFYLCASIPSQANFSYEQYFGPGTRLTVT.

The CDR3 nucleotides read TGTGCCTGGAGTGGACTAGCGAATGAGCAGTTCTTC. Translation: CAWSGLANEQFF. V and J are TRBV30 and TRBJ2-1, with 8 bases lining up with TRBD2. CDR1 and CDR2 (germline): GTSNPN, SVGIG (reference sequence). CDR3 length: 12 amino acids. Trimming removed 1 base from V and 7 bases from J; junction bases left unmatched: 0.

The chain has TRBV29-1 and TRBJ1-3, with no clear D. Germline loops: CDR1 SQVTM, CDR2 ANQGSEA. This CDR3 spans 12 amino acids. The germline V and J ends were trimmed by 4 bases and 4 bases, with 8 bases remaining between them. The CDR3 reads CSVGGAGNTIYF. In nucleotides, the CDR3 is TGCAGCGTTGGAGGTGCCGGAAACACCATATATTTT. Variable domain in full (rest from reference TRBV29-1 and TRBJ1-3): SAVISQKPSRDICQRGTSLTIQCQVDSQVTMMFWYRQQPGQSLTLIATANQGSEATYESGFVIDKFPISRPNLTFSTLTVSNMSPEDSSIYLCSVGGAGNTIYFGEGSWLTVV.

The chain is built from TRBV27 and TRBJ2-5, with D possibly being TRBD1 (5 bases). The CDR3 covers 15 residues. V was cut by 5 bases and J by 2 bases, with 15 bases left in between. Germline V gene sequence: CDR1 MNHEY, CDR2 SMNVEV (reference sequence). CDR3 in amino acids: CASSPRQFGQETQYF. CDR3 sequence (DNA): TGTGCCAGCAGTCCCCGACAGTTCGGGCAAGAGACCCAGTACTTC.

J is TRBJ1-2 and V is TRBV29-1; D not resolved. V lost 3 bases and J lost 8, with 4 bases in between. The length of the CDR3 is 9 residues. Per germline, CDR1 SQVTM and CDR2 ANQGSEA. The CDR3 region has the DNA TGCAGCGTTGAGGGCGGCTACACCTTC. This gives the protein CSVEGGYTF.